This T cell receptor beta chain comes out of a study of radiotherapy plus CTLA-4 blockade in lung cancer. Germline CDR1 SGHRS, CDR2 YFSETQ. The CDR3 has 15 amino acids. The trim removed 0 bases at V and 3 bases at J, leaving 4 bases unmatched. In this sample, this clone turned up a few times. Libraries were prepared by immunoSEQ multiplex PCR; TCRdb keeps only in-frame clonotypes and omits some of them. The repertoire has approximately 95,000 clones, approximately 78% of them found once; the top ten carry about 3.5%. The rearrangement joins TRBV5-1 to TRBJ1-1; 8 bases fit TRBD1. The specimen comprised peripheral blood, sampled from a patient treated with radiotherapy plus ipilimumab. The sequence was obtained from a human donor with non-small cell lung cancer who had a partial response to radiotherapy plus ipilimumab. CDR3 DNA sequence: TGCGCCAGCAGCTTGGGACAGGGGAGTTACACTGAAGCTTTCTTT. Translated, it gives CASSLGQGSYTEAFF.